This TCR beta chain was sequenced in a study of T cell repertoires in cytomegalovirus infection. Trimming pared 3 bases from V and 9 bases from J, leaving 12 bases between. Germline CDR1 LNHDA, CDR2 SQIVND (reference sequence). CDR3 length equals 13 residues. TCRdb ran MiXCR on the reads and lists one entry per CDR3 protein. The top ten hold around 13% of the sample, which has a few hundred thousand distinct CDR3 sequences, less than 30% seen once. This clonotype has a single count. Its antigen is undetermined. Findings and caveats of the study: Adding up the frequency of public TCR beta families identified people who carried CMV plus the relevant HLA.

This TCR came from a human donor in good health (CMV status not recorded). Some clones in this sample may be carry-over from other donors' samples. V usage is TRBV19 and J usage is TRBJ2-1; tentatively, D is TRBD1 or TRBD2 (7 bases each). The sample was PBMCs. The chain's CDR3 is CASSIQRDSEQFF. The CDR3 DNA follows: TGTGCCAGTAGTATCCAGCGGGACAGTGAGCAGTTCTTC.